This T cell receptor beta chain was identified during a study of T cell repertoires in aging, cancer and after chemotherapy. Study at large: Repeat sampling of healthy donors over several months to years showed clear clonal overlap. Broader study findings: In healthy donors, age-related TCR diversity loss mainly reflected lost richness.

Peripheral blood genomic DNA, not sorted cells or RNA, was the template. Multiplex touch-down PCR with TRB-A/B primers amplified rearranged V-D-J TRB sequences. TCRdb itself ran the multiplex PCR reads through MiXCR, one entry per CDR3 protein. This sample has about 13,000 distinct CDR3 sequences, with roughly a third found just once. The CDR3 runs to 12 residues. Germline V lookup: CDR1 GTSNPN, CDR2 SVGIG (reference sequence). V lost 4 bases, J lost 2 bases, and 9 bases lay in between. This clonotype was seen more than once but under ten times. No antigen is known for it. The chain uses TRBV30 and TRBJ2-7; the D gene is possibly TRBD1 (5 bases). The sequenced sample was blood. The sequence derives from a human donor in good health. The donor label of this sample is uncertain. The CDR3 DNA reads TGTGCCTGGACAGGGATCACCTACGAGCAGTACTTC. It encodes CAWTGITYEQYF.